This T cell receptor (beta chain) was recovered during a study of T cells in tumors after PD-1 blockade. Study at large: Treatment was either pembrolizumab 200 mg every 3 weeks or cemiplimab 350 mg every 2 weeks.

Study findings and constraints: Peripheral recruitment is suggested, as some novel exhausted tumor clones were in pre-treatment blood.

As concerns this clone: What it binds is unknown.

TCRdb's table, derived via immunoSEQ multiplex PCR, lists solely in-frame clones and lacks some. The sample records 20,000 to 25,000 clones, 78% being singletons. CDR3 size: 12 residues. Germline CDR1 is KGHSH and CDR2 is LQKENI. V gave up 4 bases and J gave up 9 bases; unmatched junction bases: 1. The chain recombines TRBV18 with TRBJ2-7, with 12 bases identical to TRBD2. The sequence derives from a human donor with basal cell carcinoma. The sample consisted of PBMCs, taken before anti-PD-1 treatment. The CDR3, as DNA: TGTGCCAGCTCACAGACTAGCGGGAGGCAGTACTTC. Its translation is CASSQTSGRQYF.